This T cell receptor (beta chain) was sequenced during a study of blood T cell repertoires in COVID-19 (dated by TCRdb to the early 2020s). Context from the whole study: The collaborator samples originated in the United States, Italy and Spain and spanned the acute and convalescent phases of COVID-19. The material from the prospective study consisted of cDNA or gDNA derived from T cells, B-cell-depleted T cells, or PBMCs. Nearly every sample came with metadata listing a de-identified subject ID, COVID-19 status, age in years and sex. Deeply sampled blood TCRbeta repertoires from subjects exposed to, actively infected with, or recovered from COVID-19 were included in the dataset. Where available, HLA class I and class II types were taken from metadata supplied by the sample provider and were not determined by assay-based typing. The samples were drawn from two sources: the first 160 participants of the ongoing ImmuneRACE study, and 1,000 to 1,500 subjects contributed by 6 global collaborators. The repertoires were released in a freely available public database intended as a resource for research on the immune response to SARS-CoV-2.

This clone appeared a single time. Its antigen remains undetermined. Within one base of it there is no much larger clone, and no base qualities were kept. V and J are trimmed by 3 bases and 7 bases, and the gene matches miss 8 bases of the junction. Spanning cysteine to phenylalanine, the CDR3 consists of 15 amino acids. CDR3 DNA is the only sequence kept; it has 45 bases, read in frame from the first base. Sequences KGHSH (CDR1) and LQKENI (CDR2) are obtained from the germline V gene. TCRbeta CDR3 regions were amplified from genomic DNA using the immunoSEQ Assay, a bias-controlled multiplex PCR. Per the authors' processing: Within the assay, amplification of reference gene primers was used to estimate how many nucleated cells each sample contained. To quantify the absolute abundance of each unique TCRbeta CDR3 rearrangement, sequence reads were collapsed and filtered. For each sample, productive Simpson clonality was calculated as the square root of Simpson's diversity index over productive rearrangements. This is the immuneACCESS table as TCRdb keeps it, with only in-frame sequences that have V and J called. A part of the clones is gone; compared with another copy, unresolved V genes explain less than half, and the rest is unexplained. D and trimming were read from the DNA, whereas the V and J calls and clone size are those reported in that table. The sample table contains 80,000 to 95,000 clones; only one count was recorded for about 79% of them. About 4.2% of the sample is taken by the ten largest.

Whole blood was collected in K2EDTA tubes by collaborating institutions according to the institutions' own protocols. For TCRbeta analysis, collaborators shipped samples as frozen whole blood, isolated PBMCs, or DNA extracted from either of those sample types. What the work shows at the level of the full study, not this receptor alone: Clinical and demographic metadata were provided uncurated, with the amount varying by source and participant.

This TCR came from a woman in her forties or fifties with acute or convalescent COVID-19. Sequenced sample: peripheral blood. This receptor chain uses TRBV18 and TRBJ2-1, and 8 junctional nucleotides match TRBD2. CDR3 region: CASSPWRGAENEQFF. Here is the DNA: TGTGCCAGCTCACCGTGGCGGGGGGCAGAGAATGAGCAGTTCTTC.